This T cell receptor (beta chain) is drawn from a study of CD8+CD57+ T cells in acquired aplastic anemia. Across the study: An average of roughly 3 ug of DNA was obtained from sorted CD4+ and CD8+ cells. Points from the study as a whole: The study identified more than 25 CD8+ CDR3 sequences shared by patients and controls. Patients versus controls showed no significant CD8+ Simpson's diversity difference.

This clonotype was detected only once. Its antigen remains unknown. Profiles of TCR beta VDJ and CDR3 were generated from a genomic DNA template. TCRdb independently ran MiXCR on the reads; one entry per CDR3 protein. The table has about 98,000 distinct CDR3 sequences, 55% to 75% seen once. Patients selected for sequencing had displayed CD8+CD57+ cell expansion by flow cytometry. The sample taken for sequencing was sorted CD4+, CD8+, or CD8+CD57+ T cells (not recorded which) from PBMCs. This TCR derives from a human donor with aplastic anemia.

The CDR3 DNA sequence: TGCAGTGCCGAGACAGGGACAGATACGCAGTATTTT. It yields the protein CSAETGTDTQYF. The chain carries TRBV20-1 and TRBJ2-3; 7 nucleotides agree with TRBD1. Germline CDR1 is DFQATT and CDR2 is SNEGSKA (reference sequence). The trim removed 6 bases at V and 3 bases at J, leaving 3 bases unmatched. The CDR3 runs to 12 residues.